This TCR beta chain came from a study of blood T cell repertoires in COVID-19. Libraries were prepared by immunoSEQ multiplex PCR; TCRdb keeps only in-frame clonotypes and omits some of them. The sample holds approximately 120,000 clones, less than 90% seen once. The germline V and J ends were trimmed by 6 bases and 0 bases, with 15 bases remaining between them. The CDR3 is 16 amino acids. Looked up from germline, CDR1 is KGHSH and CDR2 is LQKENI. The V call is TRBV18, the J call TRBJ1-3; no clear D. The sequencing sample was made of peripheral blood. The sequence was obtained from a woman aged 55-70 years with acute or convalescent COVID-19. The CDR3, as DNA: TGTGCCAGCTCCCGGACGGGATCGAGCTCTGGAAACACCATATATTTT. Translated, it gives CASSRTGSSSGNTIYF.